The present T cell receptor (beta chain) was sequenced within a study of cytomegalovirus exposure and HLA in healthy donors. The CDR3 has 16 residues. Looked up from germline, CDR1 is LNHDA and CDR2 is SQIVND (reference sequence). The V segment lost 9 bases and the J segment 1 base; nucleotides outside the gene matches: 12. Both 60 Vbeta primers and 13 Jbeta primers went into the PCR. Profiling relied on immunoSEQ multiplex PCR, and the TCRdb table lists in-frame clones only, not all of them. The sample has roughly 150,000 clones, roughly three quarters seen once. V and J are TRBV19 and TRBJ2-1; the match to TRBD1 covers 7 bases. The sequencing input was PBMCs. The clonotype was recovered from a man between 18 and 29 years old in good health and CMV-seropositive. This chain's CDR3 is CASNKGGWRSYNEQFF. In nucleotides, the CDR3 is TGTGCCAGCAATAAAGGGGGCTGGAGGTCCTACAATGAGCAGTTCTTC.